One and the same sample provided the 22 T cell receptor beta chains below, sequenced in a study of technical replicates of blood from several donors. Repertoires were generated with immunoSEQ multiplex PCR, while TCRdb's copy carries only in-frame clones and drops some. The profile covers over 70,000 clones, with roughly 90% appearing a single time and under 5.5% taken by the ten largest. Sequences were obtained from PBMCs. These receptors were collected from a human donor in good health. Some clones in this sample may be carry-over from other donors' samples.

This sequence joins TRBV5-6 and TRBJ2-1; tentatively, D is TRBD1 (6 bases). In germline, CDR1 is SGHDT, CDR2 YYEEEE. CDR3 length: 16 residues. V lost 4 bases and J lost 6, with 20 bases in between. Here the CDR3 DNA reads TGTGCCAGCAGCGGGCTAGGGGGTGGCCATTCCAATGAGCAGTTCTTC. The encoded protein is CASSGLGGGHSNEQFF. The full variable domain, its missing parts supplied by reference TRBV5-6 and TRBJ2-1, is DAGVTQSPTHLIKTRGQQVTLRCSPKSGHDTVSWYQQALGQGPQFIFQYYEEEERQRGNFPDRFSGHQFPNYSSELNVNALLLGDSALYLCASSGLGGGHSNEQFFGPGTRLTVL.

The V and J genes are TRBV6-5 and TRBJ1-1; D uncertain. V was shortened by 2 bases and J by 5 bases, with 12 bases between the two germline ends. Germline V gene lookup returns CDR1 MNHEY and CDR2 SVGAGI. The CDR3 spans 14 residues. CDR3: CASSYRSSRTEAFF. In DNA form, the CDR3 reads TGTGCCAGCAGTTACCGGAGCAGTCGGACTGAAGCTTTCTTT.

CDR3: CASSQKRGLTGELFF. CDR3 sequence (DNA): TGTGCCAGCAGCCAGAAGCGGGGGCTCACCGGGGAGCTGTTTTTT. The chain carries TRBV11-2 and TRBJ2-2, with TRBD2 identical over 8 bases. Looked up from germline, CDR1 is SGHAT and CDR2 is FQNNGV. Trimming at V came to 5 bases and at J to 4 bases, leaving 6 bases not matched to a gene. The CDR3 runs to 15 residues.

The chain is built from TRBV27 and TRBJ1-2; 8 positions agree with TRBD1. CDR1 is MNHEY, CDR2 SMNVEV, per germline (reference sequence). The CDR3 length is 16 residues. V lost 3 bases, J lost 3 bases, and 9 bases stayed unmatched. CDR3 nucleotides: TGTGCCAGCAGTTTTTCAGGGGGCTTAAACTACTATGGCTACACCTTC. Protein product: CASSFSGGLNYYGYTF.

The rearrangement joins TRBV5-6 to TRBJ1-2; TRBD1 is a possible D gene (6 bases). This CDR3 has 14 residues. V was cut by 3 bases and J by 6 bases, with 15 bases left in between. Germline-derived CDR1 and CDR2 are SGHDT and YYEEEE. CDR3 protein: CASSYMDSLDGYTF. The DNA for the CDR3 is TGTGCCAGCAGCTATATGGACAGTCTAGATGGCTACACCTTC.

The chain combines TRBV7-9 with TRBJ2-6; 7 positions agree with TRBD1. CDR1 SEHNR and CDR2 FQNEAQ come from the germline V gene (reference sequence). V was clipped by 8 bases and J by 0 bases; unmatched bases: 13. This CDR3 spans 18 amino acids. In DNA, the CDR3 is TGTGCCAGCTACTTAGGGGACAGTCTTTTCTCTGGGGCCAACGTCCTGACTTTC. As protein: CASYLGDSLFSGANVLTF. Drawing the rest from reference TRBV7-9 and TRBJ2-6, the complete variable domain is DTGVSQNPRHKITKRGQNVTFRCDPISEHNRLYWYRQTLGQGPEFLTYFQNEAQLEKSRLLSDRFSAERPKGSFSTLEIQRTEQGDSAMYLCASYLGDSLFSGANVLTFGAGSRLTVL.

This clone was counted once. The CDR3 DNA reads TGTGCCAGCAGCCTCTCCAATGAGCAGTTCTTC. Translating gives CASSLSNEQFF. The chain couples TRBV7-6 to TRBJ2-1; D remains ambiguous. Germline CDR1 and CDR2: SGHVS and FNYEAQ. V was cut by 5 bases and J by 6 bases, with 5 bases left in between. The CDR3 contains 11 residues.

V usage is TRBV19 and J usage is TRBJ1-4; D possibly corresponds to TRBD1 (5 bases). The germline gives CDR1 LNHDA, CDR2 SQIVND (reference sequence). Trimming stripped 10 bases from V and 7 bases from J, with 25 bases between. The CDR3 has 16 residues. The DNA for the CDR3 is TGTGCCACCACACGCACCGGGTCATTAGGGGCTGAAAAACTGTTTTTT. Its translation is CATTRTGSLGAEKLFF.

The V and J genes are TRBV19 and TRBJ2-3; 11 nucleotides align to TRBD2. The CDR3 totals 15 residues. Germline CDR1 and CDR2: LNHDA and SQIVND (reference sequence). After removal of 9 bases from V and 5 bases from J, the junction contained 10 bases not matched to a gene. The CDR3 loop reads CARATSGNPVDTQYF. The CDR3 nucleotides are TGTGCCAGAGCGACTAGCGGGAATCCGGTAGATACGCAGTATTTT.

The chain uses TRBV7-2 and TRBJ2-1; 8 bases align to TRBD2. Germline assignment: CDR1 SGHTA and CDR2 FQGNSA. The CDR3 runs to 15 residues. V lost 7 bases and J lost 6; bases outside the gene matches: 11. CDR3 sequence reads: CASNTGTRGFNEQFF. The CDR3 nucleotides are TGTGCCAGCAACACCGGGACTAGGGGATTCAATGAGCAGTTCTTC.

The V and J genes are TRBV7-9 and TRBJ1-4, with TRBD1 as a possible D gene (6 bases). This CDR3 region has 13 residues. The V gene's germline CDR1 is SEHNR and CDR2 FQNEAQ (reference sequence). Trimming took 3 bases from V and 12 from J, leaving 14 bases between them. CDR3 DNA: TGTGCCAGCAGCTTTATACAGGGATTTGAACTGTTTTTT. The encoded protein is CASSFIQGFELFF.

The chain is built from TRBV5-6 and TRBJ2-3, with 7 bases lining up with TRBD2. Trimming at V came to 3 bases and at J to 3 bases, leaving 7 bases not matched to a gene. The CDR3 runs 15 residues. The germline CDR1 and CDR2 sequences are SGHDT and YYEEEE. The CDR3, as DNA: TGTGCCAGCAGCTCGGTCGGGGGGAGGACAGATACGCAGTATTTT. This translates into CASSSVGGRTDTQYF.

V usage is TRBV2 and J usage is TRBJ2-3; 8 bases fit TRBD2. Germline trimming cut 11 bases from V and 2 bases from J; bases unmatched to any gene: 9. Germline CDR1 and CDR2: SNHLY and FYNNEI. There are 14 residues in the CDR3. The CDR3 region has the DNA TGTGCCGGAAAAGCGGGGGTCAACACAGATACGCAGTATTTT. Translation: CAGKAGVNTDTQYF.

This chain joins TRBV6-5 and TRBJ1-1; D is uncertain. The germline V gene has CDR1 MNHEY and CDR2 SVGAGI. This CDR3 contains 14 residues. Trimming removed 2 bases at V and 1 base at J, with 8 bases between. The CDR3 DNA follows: TGTGCCAGCAGTTACGGCAACCCGAACACTGAAGCTTTCTTT. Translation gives CASSYGNPNTEAFF.

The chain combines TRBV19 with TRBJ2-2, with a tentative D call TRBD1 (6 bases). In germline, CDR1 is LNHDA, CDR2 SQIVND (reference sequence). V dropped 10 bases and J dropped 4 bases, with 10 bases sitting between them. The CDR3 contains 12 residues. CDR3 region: CAIKGGTGELFF. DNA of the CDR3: TGTGCCATCAAAGGGGGCACCGGGGAGCTGTTTTTT.

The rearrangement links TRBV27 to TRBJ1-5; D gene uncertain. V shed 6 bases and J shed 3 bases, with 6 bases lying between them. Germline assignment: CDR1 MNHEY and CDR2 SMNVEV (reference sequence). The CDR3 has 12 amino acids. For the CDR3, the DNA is TGTGCCAGCAGCCCATCCAATCAGCCCCAGCATTTT. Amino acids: CASSPSNQPQHF.

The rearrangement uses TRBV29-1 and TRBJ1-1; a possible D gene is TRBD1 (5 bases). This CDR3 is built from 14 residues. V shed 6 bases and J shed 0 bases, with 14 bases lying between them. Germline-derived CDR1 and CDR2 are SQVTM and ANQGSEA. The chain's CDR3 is CSVRGGGMNTEAFF. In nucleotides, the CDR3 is TGCAGCGTCCGCGGTGGGGGGATGAACACTGAAGCTTTCTTT.

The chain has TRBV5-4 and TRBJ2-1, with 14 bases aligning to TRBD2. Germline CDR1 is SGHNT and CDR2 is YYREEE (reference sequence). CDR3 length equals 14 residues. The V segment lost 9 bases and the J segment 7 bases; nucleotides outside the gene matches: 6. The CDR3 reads CATAGTSGRNEQFF. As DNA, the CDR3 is TGTGCCACGGCCGGGACTAGCGGGAGAAATGAGCAGTTCTTC. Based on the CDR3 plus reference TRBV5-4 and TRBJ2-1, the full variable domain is ETGVTQSPTHLIKTRGQQVTLRCSSQSGHNTVSWYQQALGQGPQFIFQYYREEENGRGNFPPRFSGLQFPNYSSELNVNALELDDSALYLCATAGTSGRNEQFFGPGTRLTVL.

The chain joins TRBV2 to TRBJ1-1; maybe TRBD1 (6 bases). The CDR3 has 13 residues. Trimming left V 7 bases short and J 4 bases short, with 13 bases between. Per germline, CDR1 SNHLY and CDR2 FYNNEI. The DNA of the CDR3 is TGTGCCAGCAACACAGGGCAGAGCACTGAAGCTTTCTTT. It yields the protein CASNTGQSTEAFF.

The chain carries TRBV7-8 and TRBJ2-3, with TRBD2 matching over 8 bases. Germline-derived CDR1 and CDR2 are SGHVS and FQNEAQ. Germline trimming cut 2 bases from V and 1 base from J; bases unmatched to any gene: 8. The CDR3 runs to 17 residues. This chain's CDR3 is CASSLMPGGPRTDTQYF. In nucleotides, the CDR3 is TGTGCCAGCAGCTTAATGCCGGGAGGGCCCCGCACAGATACGCAGTATTTT.

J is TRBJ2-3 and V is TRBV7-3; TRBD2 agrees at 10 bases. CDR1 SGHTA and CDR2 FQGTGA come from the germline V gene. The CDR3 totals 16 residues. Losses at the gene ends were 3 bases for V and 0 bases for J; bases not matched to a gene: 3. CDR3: CASSFEAGGSTDTQYF. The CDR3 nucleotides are TGTGCCAGCAGCTTTGAAGCGGGGGGGAGCACAGATACGCAGTATTTT.

The CDR3 spells CSVDLGRGHTEAFF. In DNA form, the CDR3 reads TGCAGCGTGGACCTGGGCAGGGGCCACACTGAAGCTTTCTTT. This chain connects TRBV29-1 to TRBJ1-1; D is perhaps TRBD1 (6 bases). The germline V and J ends were trimmed by 6 bases and 3 bases, with 17 bases remaining between them. From germline, CDR1 is SQVTM and CDR2 ANQGSEA. This CDR3 comprises 14 residues.